This T cell receptor beta chain emerged from a study of blood T cell repertoires in COVID-19. Study-level background: From the United States, Italy and Spain came samples of acute and convalescent COVID-19.

Clinical history reported by participants formed the basis on which cohorts were assigned. Only in-frame clones appear in the TCRdb table, and some are missing; sequencing was by immunoSEQ multiplex PCR. The table records just over 300,000 clones, approximately 85% of them present only once. Sequenced: PBMCs or T cells enriched from blood (not recorded which). The sequence was obtained from a man aged 25-45 years who had recovered from COVID-19.

The CDR3 is CASRRQGGNEQFF. CDR3 bases: TGTGCCAGCAGGCGACAGGGCGGGAATGAGCAGTTCTTC. The chain employs TRBV6-5 and TRBJ2-1; the match to TRBD1 covers 7 bases. Germline CDR1 is MNHEY and CDR2 is SVGAGI. CDR3 length: 13 amino acids. Losses at the gene ends were 6 bases for V and 7 bases for J; bases not matched to a gene: 6.